The 9 T cell receptor beta chains below were found in one sample sequenced in a study of blood T cell repertoires in COVID-19. Method: immunoSEQ multiplex PCR; TCRdb's copy keeps in-frame clones and lacks some. This sample has over 150,000 clones, with 85% to 90% found just once. The sequenced material came from peripheral blood. The source is an elderly woman with COVID-19, enrolled during active disease.

This chain connects TRBV5-6 to TRBJ2-7; TRBD1 aligns across 7 bases. The ends lost 5 bases at V and 1 base at J; junction bases unmatched: 12. This CDR3 has 16 amino acids. Germline lookup yields CDR1 SGHDT and CDR2 YYEEEE. The CDR3 protein is CASRGTEMQTSYEQYF. The CDR3 bases are TGTGCCAGCAGAGGGACAGAAATGCAAACGTCCTACGAGCAGTACTTC.

The CDR3 DNA sequence: TGTGCCAGCAGCGCGAAGCCCGACTATGGCTACACCTTC. Translated, it gives CASSAKPDYGYTF. This chain uses TRBV9 with TRBJ1-2; D call uncertain. V was clipped by 3 bases and J by 3 bases, with 9 bases between them. This CDR3 has 13 amino acids. Per the germline V gene, CDR1 is SGDLS and CDR2 is YYNGEE.

This clone was recorded once. CDR3 in DNA: TGTGCCAGCAGTGAAAGACAGGCCAACCAAGAGACCCAGTACTTC. This encodes CASSERQANQETQYF. The J gene is TRBJ2-5, the V gene TRBV2, with D perhaps TRBD1 (6 bases). Germline values: CDR1 SNHLY, CDR2 FYNNEI. The CDR3 contains 15 residues. Deletions cut 2 bases from V and 0 bases from J, with 10 bases between.

This chain links TRBV5-1 with TRBJ1-5; 7 nucleotides match TRBD1. J lost 2 bases, V lost 4 bases, and 6 bases had no gene match. The CDR3 is made up of 15 amino acids. Germline assignment: CDR1 SGHRS and CDR2 YFSETQ. The chain's CDR3 is CASSLDRAGNQPQHF. The CDR3 DNA reads TGCGCCAGCAGCCTAGACAGGGCGGGCAATCAGCCCCAGCATTTT. Full variable domain (remainder filled in from reference TRBV5-1 and TRBJ1-5): KAGVTQTPRYLIKTRGQQVTLSCSPISGHRSVSWYQQTPGQGLQFLFEYFSETQRNKGNFPGRFSGRQFSNSRSEMNVSTLELGDSALYLCASSLDRAGNQPQHFGDGTRLSIL.

The chain recombines TRBV4-2 with TRBJ2-1, with 7 bases lining up with TRBD2. From germline, CDR1 is LGHNA and CDR2 YNFKEQ. V gave up 1 base and J gave up 2 bases; unmatched junction bases: 11. CDR3 length equals 18 residues. Written as DNA, the CDR3 is TGTGCCAGCAGCCAAGTTCTGACGAGGGACTACCCCTACAATGAGCAGTTCTTC. It is translated as CASSQVLTRDYPYNEQFF.

This chain connects TRBV5-4 to TRBJ2-5; TRBD1 matches at 7 bases. CDR3 length equals 15 residues. Looked up from germline, CDR1 is SGHNT and CDR2 is YYREEE (reference sequence). V lost 4 bases and J lost 1; bases outside the gene matches: 7. The CDR3 reads CASSHRRQGQETQYF. In nucleotides, the CDR3 is TGTGCCAGCAGCCACCGTCGACAGGGCCAAGAGACCCAGTACTTC.

The chain carries TRBV19 and TRBJ2-1, with 9 bases that match TRBD2. The CDR3 is made up of 15 amino acids. In germline, CDR1 is LNHDA, CDR2 SQIVND (reference sequence). Losses at the gene ends were 3 bases for V and 2 bases for J; bases not matched to a gene: 2. For the CDR3, the DNA is TGTGCCAGTAGTATTCCTAGCGGGACCTACAATGAGCAGTTCTTC. Translating it yields CASSIPSGTYNEQFF.

The V call is TRBV11-3, the J call TRBJ2-1; 9 nucleotides line up with TRBD2. The germline CDR1 and CDR2 sequences are SGHNT and YENEEA. V lost 4 bases and J lost 7; bases outside the gene matches: 14. The CDR3 totals 17 residues. CDR3 coding DNA: TGTGCCAGCAGCTATACCAAGGGTAGCGGGAGTATAAATGAGCAGTTCTTC. Its translation is CASSYTKGSGSINEQFF.

The chain uses TRBV7-6 and TRBJ2-1, with a tentative D call TRBD1 (6 bases). In germline, CDR1 is SGHVS, CDR2 FNYEAQ. This CDR3 has 17 amino acids. With 0 bases removed from V and 0 bases from J, the gap between germline ends came to 12 bases. The CDR3 DNA reads TGTGCCAGCAGCTTAGCGCCGACAGGAGACTCCTACAATGAGCAGTTCTTC. The encoded protein is CASSLAPTGDSYNEQFF.